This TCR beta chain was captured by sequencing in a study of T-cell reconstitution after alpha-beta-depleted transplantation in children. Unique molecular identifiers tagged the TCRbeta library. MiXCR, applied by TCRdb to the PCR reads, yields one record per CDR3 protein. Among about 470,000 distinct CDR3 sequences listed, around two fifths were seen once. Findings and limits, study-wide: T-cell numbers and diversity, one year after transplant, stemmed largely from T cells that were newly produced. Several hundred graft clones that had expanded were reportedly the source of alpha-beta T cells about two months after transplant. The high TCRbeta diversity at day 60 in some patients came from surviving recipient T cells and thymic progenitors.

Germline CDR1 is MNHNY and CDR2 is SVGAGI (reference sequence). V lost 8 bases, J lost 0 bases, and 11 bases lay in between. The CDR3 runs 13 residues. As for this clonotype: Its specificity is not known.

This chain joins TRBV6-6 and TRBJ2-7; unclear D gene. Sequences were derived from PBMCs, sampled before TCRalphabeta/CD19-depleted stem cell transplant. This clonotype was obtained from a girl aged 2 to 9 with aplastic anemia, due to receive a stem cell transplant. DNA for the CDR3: TGTGCCAGCGGATCGCATAGCTCCTACGAGCAGTACTTC. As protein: CASGSHSSYEQYF.